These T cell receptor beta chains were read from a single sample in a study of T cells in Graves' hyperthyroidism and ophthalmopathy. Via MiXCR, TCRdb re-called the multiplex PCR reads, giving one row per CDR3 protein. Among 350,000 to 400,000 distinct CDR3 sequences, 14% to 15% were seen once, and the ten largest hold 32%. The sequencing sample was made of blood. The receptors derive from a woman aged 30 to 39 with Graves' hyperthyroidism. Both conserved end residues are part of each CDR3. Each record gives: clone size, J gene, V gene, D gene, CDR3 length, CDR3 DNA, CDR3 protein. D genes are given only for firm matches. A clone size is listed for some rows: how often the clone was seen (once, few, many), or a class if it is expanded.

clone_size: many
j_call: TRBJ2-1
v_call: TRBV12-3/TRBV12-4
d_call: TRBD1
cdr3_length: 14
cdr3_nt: TGTGCCAGCAGTTCCGACAGGGCCTACAATGAGCAGTTCTTC
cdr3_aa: CASSSDRAYNEQFF

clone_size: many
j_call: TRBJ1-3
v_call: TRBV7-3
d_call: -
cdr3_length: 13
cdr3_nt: TGTGCCAGCAGCTCGGGTTCTGGAAACACCATATATTTT
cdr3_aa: CASSSGSGNTIYF

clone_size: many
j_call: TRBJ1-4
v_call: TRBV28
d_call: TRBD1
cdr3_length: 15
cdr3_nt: TGTGCCAGCAGACCAATGGGACAGCGTAATGAAAAACTGTTTTTT
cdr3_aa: CASRPMGQRNEKLFF

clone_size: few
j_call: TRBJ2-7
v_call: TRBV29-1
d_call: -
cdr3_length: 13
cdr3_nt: TGCAGCGTTTCGTCGGACGGGAACTCTAAGCAGTACTTC
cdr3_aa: CSVSSDGNSKQYF

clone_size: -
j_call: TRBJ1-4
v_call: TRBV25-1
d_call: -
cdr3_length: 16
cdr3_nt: TGTGCCAGCAGTGACTCTCTGGGCAGGAATCAGGAAAAACTGTTTTTT
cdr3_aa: CASSDSLGRNQEKLFF

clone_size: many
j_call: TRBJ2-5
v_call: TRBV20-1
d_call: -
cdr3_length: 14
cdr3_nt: TGCAGTGCTAGAGCAGCACAGGGCCAAGAGACCCAGTACTTC
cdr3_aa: CSARAAQGQETQYF

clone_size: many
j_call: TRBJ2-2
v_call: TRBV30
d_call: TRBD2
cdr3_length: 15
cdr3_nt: TGTGCCTGCCCAGGTGGGCTAGCGGGGGTAGGGGAGCTGTTTTTT
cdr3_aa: CACPGGLAGVGELFF

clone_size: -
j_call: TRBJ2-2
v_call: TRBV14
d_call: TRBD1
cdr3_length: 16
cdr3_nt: TGTGCCAGCAGCCGAACCGGGACAGGGAAGGCCGGGGAGCTGTTTTTT
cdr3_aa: CASSRTGTGKAGELFF

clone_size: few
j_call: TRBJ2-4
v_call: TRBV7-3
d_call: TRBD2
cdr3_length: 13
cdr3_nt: TGTGCCAGCAGCTTAGGGACTAGGAACATTCAGTACTTC
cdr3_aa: CASSLGTRNIQYF

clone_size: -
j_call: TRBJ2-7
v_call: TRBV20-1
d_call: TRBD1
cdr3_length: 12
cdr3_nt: TGCAGTGCCTGGACAGGGTTCTACGAGCAGTACTTC
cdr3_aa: CSAWTGFYEQYF

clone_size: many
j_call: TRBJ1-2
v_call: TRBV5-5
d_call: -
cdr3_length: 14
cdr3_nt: TGTGCCAGCAGTTTTCTCGACAGCGCCTATGGCTACACCTTC
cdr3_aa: CASSFLDSAYGYTF

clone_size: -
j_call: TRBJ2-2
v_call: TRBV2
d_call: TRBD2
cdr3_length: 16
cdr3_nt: TGTGCCAGCAGTGCCAACTACCCGGGGGGCACCGGGGAGCTGTTTTTT
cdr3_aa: CASSANYPGGTGELFF

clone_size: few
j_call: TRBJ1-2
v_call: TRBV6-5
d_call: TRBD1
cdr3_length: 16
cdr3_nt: TGTGCCAGCAGTTACGAGGGGGACAGGCCCTTCTATGGCTACACCTTC
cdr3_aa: CASSYEGDRPFYGYTF

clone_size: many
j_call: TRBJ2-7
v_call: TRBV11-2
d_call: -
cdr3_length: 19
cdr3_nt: TGTGCCAGCAGCTTAGAGGGTTTCCGGCAGATCGCGTTCTCCTACGAGCAGTACTTC
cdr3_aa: CASSLEGFRQIAFSYEQYF

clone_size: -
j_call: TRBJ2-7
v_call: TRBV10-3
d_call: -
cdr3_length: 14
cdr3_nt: TGTGCCATCAGAAGCAGAGGGGGGATCTACGAGCAGTACTTC
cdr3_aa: CAIRSRGGIYEQYF

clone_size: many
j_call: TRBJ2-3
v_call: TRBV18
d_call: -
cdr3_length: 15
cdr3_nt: TGTGCCAGCTCACCAGGAGCCCCGAGTGCAGATACGCAGTATTTT
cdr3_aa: CASSPGAPSADTQYF

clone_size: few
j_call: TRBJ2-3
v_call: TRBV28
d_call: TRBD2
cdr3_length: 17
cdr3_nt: TGTGCCAGCAGTTTTGGACTAGCGGGAGGGTTAACAGATACGCAGTATTTT
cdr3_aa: CASSFGLAGGLTDTQYF

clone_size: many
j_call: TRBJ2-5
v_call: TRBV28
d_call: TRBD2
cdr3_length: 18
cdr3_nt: TGTGCCAGCAGTTGGGGACTAGCGGGAGGGCCGAGTTTGAAGACCCAGTACTTC
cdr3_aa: CASSWGLAGGPSLKTQYF

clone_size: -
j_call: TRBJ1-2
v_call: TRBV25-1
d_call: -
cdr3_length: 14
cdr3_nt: TGTGCCAGCAGTGCACAGGGTGATAACTATGGCTACACCTTC
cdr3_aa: CASSAQGDNYGYTF

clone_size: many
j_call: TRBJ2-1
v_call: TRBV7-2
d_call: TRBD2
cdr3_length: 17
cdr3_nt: TGTGCCAGCAGCTTAGTCGGTCTAGCGGGAGGGACCAATGAGCAGTTCTTC
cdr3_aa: CASSLVGLAGGTNEQFF

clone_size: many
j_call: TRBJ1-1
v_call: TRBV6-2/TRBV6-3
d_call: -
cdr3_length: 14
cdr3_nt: TGTGCCAGCAGTTACGGGATAGAGAACACTGAAGCTTTCTTT
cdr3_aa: CASSYGIENTEAFF

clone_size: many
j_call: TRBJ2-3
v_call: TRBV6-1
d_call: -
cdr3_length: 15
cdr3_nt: TGTGCCAGCAGTGGGCCAGCGATTAGCACAGATACGCAGTATTTT
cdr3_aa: CASSGPAISTDTQYF

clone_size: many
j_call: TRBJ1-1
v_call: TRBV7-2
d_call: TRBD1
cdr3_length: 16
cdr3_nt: TGTGCCAGCAGCTTTCCGACAGGGAGGGGGAACACTGAAGCTTTCTTT
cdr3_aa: CASSFPTGRGNTEAFF

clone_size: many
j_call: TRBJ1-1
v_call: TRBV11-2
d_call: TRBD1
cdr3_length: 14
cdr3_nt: TGTGCCAGCGGTACCCAGGGGGCGCGGACTGAAGCTTTCTTT
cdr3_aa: CASGTQGARTEAFF

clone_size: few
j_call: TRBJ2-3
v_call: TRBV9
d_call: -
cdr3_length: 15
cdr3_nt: TGTGCCAGCAGCGAGAGTGGAGGACCCACAGATACGCAGTATTTT
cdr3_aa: CASSESGGPTDTQYF

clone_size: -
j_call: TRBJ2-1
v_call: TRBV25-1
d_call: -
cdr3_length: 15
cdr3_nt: TGTGCCAGCAGTGAATGGGGGTATTCCTACAATGAGCAGTTCTTC
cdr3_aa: CASSEWGYSYNEQFF

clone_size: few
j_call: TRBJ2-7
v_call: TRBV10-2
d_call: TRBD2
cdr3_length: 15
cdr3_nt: TGCGCCAGCAGTGAGTCCTGGACTAGGAGGGGCGAGCAGTACTTC
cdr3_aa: CASSESWTRRGEQYF

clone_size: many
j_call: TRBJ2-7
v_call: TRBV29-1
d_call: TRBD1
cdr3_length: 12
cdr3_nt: TGCAGCGTGGGGGACAGGACCTACGAGCAGTACTTC
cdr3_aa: CSVGDRTYEQYF